The T cell receptor beta chain described here comes from a study of blood T cell repertoires in COVID-19. The germline V gene has CDR1 SGHAT and CDR2 FQNNGV. The CDR3 runs to 11 residues. V lost 4 bases, J lost 5 bases, and 4 bases lay in between. Source study methods: Reference gene primer amplification yielded estimated nucleated cell counts. Clones were sequenced by immunoSEQ multiplex PCR, and TCRdb holds only the in-frame ones, with some missing. V and J calls plus clone size are reproduced from that table; the DNA served to infer D and trimming. In the table there are about 150,000 clones, roughly 90% of which are singletons.

Sequencing input: peripheral blood. The source of this sequence is a woman aged 55-75 years with active or convalescent COVID-19. J is TRBJ2-3 and V is TRBV11-2; no clear D. CDR3 residues: CASSSGDTQYF. The DNA for the CDR3 is TGTGCCAGCAGCTCCGGAGATACGCAGTATTTT.